This T cell receptor beta chain was sequenced in a study of blood T cell repertoires in COVID-19. The CDR3 consists of 15 residues. Trimming left V 0 bases short and J 1 base short, with 9 bases between. The V gene's germline CDR1 is SGHRS and CDR2 YFSETQ. Categorization into cohorts depended on clinical history that participants reported. In the original workflow: Reference gene primer amplification gave estimated nucleated cell counts. The protocol was immunoSEQ multiplex PCR, while the TCRdb copy is restricted to in-frame clones and leaves out a portion. V, J and clone size are those of that table, while D and trimming were read from the DNA. The sample has around 150,000 clones; under 90% are singletons.

This receptor was obtained from a man between 45 and 60 years old who had recovered from COVID-19. Sequenced input: PBMCs or T cells enriched from blood (not recorded which). V usage is TRBV5-1 and J usage is TRBJ2-3; the D is unclear. The CDR3, as DNA: TGCGCCAGCAGCTTGGGAGACGGAGGCACAGATACGCAGTATTTT. Residues: CASSLGDGGTDTQYF.